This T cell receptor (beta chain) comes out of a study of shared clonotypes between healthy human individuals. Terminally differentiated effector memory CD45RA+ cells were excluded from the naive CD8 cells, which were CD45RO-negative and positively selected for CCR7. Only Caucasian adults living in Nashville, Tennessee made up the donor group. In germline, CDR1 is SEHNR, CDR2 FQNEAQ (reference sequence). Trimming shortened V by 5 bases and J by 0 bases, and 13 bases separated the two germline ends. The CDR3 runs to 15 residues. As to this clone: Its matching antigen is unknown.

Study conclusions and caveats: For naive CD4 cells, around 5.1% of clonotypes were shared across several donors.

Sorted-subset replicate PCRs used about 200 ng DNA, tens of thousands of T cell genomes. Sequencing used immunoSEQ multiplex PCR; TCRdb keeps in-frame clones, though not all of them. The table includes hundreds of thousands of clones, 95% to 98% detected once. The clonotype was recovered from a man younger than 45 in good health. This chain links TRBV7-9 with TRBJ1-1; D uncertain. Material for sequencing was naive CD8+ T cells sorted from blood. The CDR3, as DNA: TGTGCCAGCAGCCCCGTGGCAGGACTGAACACTGAAGCTTTCTTT. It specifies CASSPVAGLNTEAFF.